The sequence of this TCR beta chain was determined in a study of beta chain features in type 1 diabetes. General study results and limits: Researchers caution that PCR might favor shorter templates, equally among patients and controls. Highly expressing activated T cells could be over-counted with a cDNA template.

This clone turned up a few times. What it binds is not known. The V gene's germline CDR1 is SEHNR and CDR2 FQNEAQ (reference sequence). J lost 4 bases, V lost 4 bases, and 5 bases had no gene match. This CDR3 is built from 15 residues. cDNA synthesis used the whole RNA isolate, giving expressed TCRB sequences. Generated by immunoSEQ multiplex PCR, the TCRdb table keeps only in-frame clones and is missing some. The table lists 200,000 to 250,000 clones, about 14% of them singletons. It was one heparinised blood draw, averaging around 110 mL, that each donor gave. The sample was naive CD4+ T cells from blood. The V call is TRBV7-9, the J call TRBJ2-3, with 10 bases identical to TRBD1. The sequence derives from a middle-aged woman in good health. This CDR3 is CASSSPDRGPDTQYF. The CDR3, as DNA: TGTGCCAGCAGCTCACCAGACAGGGGGCCAGATACGCAGTATTTT.